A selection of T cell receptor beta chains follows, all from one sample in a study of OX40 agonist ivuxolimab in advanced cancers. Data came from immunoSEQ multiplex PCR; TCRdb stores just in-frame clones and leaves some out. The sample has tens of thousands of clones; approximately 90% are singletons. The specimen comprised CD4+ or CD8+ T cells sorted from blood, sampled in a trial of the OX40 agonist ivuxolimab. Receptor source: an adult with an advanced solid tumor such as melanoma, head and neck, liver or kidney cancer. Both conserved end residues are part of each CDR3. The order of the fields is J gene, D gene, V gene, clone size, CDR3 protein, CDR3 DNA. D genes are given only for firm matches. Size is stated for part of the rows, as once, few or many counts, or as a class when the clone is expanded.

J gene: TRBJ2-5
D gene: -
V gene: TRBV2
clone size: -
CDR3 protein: CASSESWTLKETQYF
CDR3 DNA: TGTGCCAGCAGTGAATCGTGGACTTTGAAAGAGACCCAGTACTTC

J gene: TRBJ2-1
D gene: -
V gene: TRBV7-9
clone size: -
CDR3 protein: CASSRTGQGGYNEQFF
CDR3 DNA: TGTGCCAGCAGCCGAACAGGACAAGGGGGTTACAATGAGCAGTTCTTC

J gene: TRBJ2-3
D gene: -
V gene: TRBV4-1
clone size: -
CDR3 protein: CASSQETVARTQYF
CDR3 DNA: TGCGCCAGCAGCCAAGAGACGGTAGCTCGGACGCAGTATTTT

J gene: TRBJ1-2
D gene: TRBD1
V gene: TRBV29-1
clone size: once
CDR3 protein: CSPTGVAGYTF
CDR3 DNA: TGCAGCCCTACAGGGGTGGCTGGCTACACCTTC

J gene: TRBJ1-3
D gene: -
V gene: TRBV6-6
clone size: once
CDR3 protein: CASSYSTSSGNTIYF
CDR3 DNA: TGTGCCAGCAGTTACTCGACCAGCTCTGGAAACACCATATATTTT

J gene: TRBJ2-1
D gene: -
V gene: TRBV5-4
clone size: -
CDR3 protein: CASSQDARPYNEQFF
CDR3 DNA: TGTGCCAGCAGCCAGGACGCGAGACCTTACAATGAGCAGTTCTTC

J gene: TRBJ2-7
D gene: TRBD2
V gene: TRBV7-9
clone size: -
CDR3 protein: CASSLASGGEEQYF
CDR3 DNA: TGTGCCAGCAGCTTGGCTTCCGGGGGGGAAGAGCAGTACTTC

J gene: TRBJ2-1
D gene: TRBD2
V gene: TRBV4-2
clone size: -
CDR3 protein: CASSQDGASGRVGEQFF
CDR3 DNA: TGTGCCAGCAGCCAAGATGGGGCTAGCGGGAGGGTAGGTGAGCAGTTCTTC

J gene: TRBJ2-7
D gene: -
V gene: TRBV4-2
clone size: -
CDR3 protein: CASSQDYAYEQYF
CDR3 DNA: TGTGCCAGCAGCCAAGATTACGCCTACGAGCAGTACTTC

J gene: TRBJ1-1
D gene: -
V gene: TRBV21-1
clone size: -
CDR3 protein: CASSSYRRRVKTFF
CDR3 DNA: TGTGCCAGCAGCTCCTACCGACGCAGGGTGAAAACTTTCTTT

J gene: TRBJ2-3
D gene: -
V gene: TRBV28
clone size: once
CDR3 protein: CASSSTGTPSTDTQYF
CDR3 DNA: TGTGCCAGCAGTTCGACCGGGACTCCTAGCACAGATACGCAGTATTTT

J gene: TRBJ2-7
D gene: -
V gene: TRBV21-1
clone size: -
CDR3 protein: CANPPNQRGELREQYF
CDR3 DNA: TGTGCCAACCCCCCAAACCAAAGAGGGGAATTACGCGAGCAGTACTTC

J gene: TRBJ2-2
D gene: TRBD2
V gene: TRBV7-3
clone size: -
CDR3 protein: CASSPIGGGRNTGELFF
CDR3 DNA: TGTGCCAGCAGCCCCATTGGGGGGGGTCGCAACACCGGGGAGCTGTTTTTT

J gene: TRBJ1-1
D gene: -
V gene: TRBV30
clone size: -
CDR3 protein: CAWSNLRGAEAFF
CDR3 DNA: TGTGCCTGGAGTAACCTCCGGGGGGCTGAAGCTTTCTTT

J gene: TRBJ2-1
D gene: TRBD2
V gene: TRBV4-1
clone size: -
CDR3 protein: CASSKVGLAGDNEQFF
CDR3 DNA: TGCGCCAGCAGCAAGGTGGGACTAGCGGGGGACAATGAGCAGTTCTTC

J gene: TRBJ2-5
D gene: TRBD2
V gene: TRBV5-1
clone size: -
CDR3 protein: CASSLTSLYQETQYF
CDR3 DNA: TGCGCCAGCAGCCTGACTAGCCTTTATCAAGAGACCCAGTACTTC

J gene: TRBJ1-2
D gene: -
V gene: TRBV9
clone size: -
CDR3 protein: CASSPYELIVDGYTF
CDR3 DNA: TGTGCCAGCAGCCCTTACGAATTAATTGTGGATGGCTACACCTTC

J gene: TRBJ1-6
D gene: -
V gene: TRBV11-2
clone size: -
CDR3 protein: CASSHTRSSYNSPLHF
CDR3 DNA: TGTGCCAGCAGCCACACCAGGAGCTCCTATAATTCACCCCTCCACTTT

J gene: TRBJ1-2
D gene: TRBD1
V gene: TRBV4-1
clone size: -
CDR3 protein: CASSQDRGTYGYTF
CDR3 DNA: TGCGCCAGCAGCCAAGACAGGGGGACGTATGGCTACACCTTC

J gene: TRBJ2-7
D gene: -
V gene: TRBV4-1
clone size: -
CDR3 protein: CASSQASLQGLVYEQYF
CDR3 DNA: TGCGCCAGCAGCCAGGCAAGCTTGCAGGGTTTGGTATACGAGCAGTACTTC

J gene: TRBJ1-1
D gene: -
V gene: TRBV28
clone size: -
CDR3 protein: CASRINQNRAAFF
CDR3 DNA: TGTGCCAGCAGGATTAACCAGAACAGGGCGGCTTTCTTT

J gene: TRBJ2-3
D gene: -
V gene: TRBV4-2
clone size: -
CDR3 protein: CASSQEPPGSTDTQYF
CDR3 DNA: TGTGCCAGCAGCCAAGAACCCCCGGGTAGCACAGATACGCAGTATTTT

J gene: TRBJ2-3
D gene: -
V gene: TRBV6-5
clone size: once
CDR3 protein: CASKARGLSTDTQYF
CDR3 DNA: TGTGCCAGCAAGGCCAGGGGATTGAGCACAGATACGCAGTATTTT

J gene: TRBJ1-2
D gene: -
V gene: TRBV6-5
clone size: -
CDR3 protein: CASSYDGSTNYGYTF
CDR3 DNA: TGTGCCAGCAGTTACGACGGGAGCACTAACTATGGCTACACCTTC

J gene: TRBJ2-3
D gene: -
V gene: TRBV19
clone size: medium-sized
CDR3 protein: CASSMEGQLSTDTQYF
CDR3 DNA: TGTGCCAGTAGTATGGAGGGACAGCTGAGCACAGATACGCAGTATTTT

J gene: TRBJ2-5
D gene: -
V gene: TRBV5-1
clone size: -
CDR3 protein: CASTRRWESETQYF
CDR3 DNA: TGCGCCAGCACCCGGCGGTGGGAAAGTGAGACCCAGTACTTC

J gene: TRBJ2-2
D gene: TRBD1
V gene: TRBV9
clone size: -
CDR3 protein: CASSVVAGGRTGELFF
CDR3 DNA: TGTGCCAGCAGCGTAGTTGCAGGGGGTAGGACCGGGGAGCTGTTTTTT

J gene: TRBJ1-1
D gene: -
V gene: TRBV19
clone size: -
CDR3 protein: CASTSVPGSGFTEAFF
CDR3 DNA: TGTGCCAGTACCTCGGTGCCGGGTTCGGGGTTCACTGAAGCTTTCTTT

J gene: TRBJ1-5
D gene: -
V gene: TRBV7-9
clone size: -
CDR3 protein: CASSSARDQPQHF
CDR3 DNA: TGTGCCAGCAGCTCAGCCAGAGATCAGCCCCAGCATTTT

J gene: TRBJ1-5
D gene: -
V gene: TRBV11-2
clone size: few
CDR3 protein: CASSLDPAGPGQPQHF
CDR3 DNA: TGTGCCAGCAGCTTAGATCCGGCAGGGCCGGGGCAGCCCCAGCATTTT

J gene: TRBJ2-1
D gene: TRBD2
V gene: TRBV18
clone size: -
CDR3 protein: CASSRGLAGDNEQFF
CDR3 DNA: TGTGCCAGCTCACGAGGCCTAGCGGGAGACAATGAGCAGTTCTTC

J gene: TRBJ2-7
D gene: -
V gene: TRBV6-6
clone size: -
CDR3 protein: CASRQAWSRDEQYF
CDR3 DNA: TGTGCCAGCAGACAGGCCTGGTCCAGGGACGAGCAGTACTTC

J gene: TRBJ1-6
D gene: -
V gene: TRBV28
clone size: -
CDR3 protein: CASRGVGIYNSPLHF
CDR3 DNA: TGTGCCAGCAGGGGGGTGGGTATCTATAATTCACCCCTCCACTTT

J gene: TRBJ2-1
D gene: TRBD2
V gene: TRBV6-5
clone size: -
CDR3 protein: CASSYSRLAGVNEQFF
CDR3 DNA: TGTGCCAGCAGTTACTCGAGGCTAGCGGGAGTGAATGAGCAGTTCTTC

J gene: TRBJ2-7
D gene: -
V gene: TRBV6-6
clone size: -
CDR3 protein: CASTRFSVGYEQYF
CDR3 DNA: TGTGCCAGCACGCGATTCTCCGTGGGCTACGAGCAGTACTTC

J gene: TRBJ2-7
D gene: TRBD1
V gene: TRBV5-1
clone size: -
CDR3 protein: CASSFQGQGHYEQYF
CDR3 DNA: TGCGCCAGCAGTTTCCAAGGACAGGGACACTACGAGCAGTACTTC

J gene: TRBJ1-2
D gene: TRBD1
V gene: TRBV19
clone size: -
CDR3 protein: CASRNDRVGGYTF
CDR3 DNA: TGTGCCAGTAGGAACGACAGGGTAGGGGGCTACACCTTC

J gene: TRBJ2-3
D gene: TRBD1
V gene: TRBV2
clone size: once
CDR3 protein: CASKGGQGTDTQYF
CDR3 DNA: TGTGCCAGCAAGGGGGGACAGGGGACAGATACGCAGTATTTT

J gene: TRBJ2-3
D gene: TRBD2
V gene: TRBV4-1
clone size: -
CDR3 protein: CASSQGLAGGRTDTQYF
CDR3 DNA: TGCGCCAGCAGCCAAGGACTAGCGGGAGGCCGCACAGATACGCAGTATTTT

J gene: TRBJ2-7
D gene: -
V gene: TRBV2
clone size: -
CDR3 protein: CASKIVISYEQYF
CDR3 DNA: TGTGCCAGCAAAATAGTGATCTCCTACGAGCAGTACTTC

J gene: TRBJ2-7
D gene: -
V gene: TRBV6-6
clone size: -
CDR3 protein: CASSPAGVKTYEQYF
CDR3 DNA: TGTGCCAGCAGCCCGGCAGGGGTAAAGACCTACGAGCAGTACTTC

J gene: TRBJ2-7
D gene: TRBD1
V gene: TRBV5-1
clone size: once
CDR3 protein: CASSATGTGAYEQYF
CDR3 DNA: TGCGCCAGCAGCGCCACCGGGACAGGGGCCTACGAGCAGTACTTC

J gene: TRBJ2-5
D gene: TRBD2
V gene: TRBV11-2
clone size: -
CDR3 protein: CASSLVLAGVETQYF
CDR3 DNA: TGTGCCAGCAGCTTAGTTCTAGCGGGCGTGGAGACCCAGTACTTC

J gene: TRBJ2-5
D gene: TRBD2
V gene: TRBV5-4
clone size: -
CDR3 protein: CASSLVVAGGYQETQYF
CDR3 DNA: TGTGCCAGCAGCTTGGTAGTAGCGGGAGGTTACCAAGAGACCCAGTACTTC

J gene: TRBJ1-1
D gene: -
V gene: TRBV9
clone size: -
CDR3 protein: CASSFKTQGVNTEAFF
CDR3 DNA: TGTGCCAGCAGCTTTAAAACGCAGGGAGTCAACACTGAAGCTTTCTTT

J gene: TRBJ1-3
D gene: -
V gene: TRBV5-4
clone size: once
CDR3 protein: CASSTTSGNTIYF
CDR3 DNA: TGTGCCAGCAGCACTACATCGGGAAACACCATATATTTT